The 5 T cell receptor beta chains reported below all come from one sample, sequenced in a study of shared clonotypes between healthy human individuals. Repertoires were generated with immunoSEQ multiplex PCR, while TCRdb's copy carries only in-frame clones and drops some. The sample lists 2,500,000 or so clones; under 95% were seen once. The sample consisted of naive CD4+ T cells from PBMCs. Subset indicated: CD45RA+ positively selected. The receptors shown here come from a man younger than 35 in good health. Some clones in this sample may be carry-over from other donors' samples.

The chain recombines TRBV27 with TRBJ2-5; 12 nucleotides line up with TRBD1. Germline V CDR1 and CDR2: MNHEY, SMNVEV (reference sequence). After removal of 8 bases from V and 2 bases from J, the junction contained 15 bases not matched to a gene. The CDR3 is made up of 18 amino acids. The CDR3 DNA sequence: TGTGCCAGCGCAAACCGGGACAGGGGGCGCTCCTGGCAAGAGACCCAGTACTTC. Translation: CASANRDRGRSWQETQYF.

The rearrangement uses TRBV7-9 and TRBJ1-2; D uncertain. The CDR3 sequence is 16 residues long. The V end was cut by 5 bases, the J end by 2 bases, with 18 bases between. Germline assignment: CDR1 SEHNR and CDR2 FQNEAQ (reference sequence). The CDR3 loop reads CASSRLRGIPNYGYTF. The CDR3 region has the DNA TGTGCCAGCAGCCGGTTGCGGGGAATCCCCAACTATGGCTACACCTTC.

The chain joins TRBV9 to TRBJ2-7; D might be TRBD2 (5 bases). Trimming removed 4 bases from V and 2 bases from J, with 16 bases in between. This CDR3 contains 15 residues. CDR1 and CDR2 from the germline V gene are SGDLS and YYNGEE. The CDR3 spells CASSPRERTAYEQYF. Here the CDR3 DNA reads TGTGCCAGCAGCCCTAGGGAACGGACTGCCTACGAGCAGTACTTC.

The chain has TRBV28 and TRBJ1-2; D perhaps matches TRBD1 (6 bases). This CDR3 spans 12 amino acids. Trimming took off 5 bases at V and 7 bases at J, with 11 bases between the two ends. Germline V gene lookup returns CDR1 MDHEN and CDR2 SYDVKM. The CDR3 spells CASSPGVRGYTF. The CDR3 nucleotides are TGTGCCAGCAGTCCAGGGGTCCGTGGCTACACCTTC.

The rearrangement links TRBV30 to TRBJ1-4, with no clear D. Per the germline V gene, CDR1 is GTSNPN and CDR2 is SVGIG (reference sequence). Trimming stripped 0 bases from V and 8 bases from J, with 13 bases between. The CDR3 contains 14 residues. The DNA for the CDR3 is TGTGCCTGGAGTGTTTCCCTAGCAGTAGAAAAACTGTTTTTT. This sequence encodes CAWSVSLAVEKLFF. The full variable domain, in which reference TRBV30 and TRBJ1-4 provide the parts outside the CDR3, is SQTIHQWPATLVQPVGSPLSLECTVEGTSNPNLYWYRQAAGRGLQLLFYSVGIGQISSEVPQNLSASRPQDRQFILSSKKLLLSDSGFYLCAWSVSLAVEKLFFGSGTQLSVL.